Following are 30 T cell receptor beta chains from one sample sequenced in a study of blood T cells in healthy people across ages. Primed by a sample-barcoded 5' primer and a J-beta primer mix, a second PCR proceeded for 7 to 11 cycles. TCRdb fed the 5' RACE reads into MiXCR, producing one record per CDR3 protein. In the table there are roughly 1.5 million distinct CDR3 sequences, roughly two fifths of which are singletons. Material: blood. The source is a woman aged 18 to 35 in good health.

This chain joins TRBV5-6 and TRBJ1-5, with TRBD1 matching over 10 bases. The V gene's germline CDR1 is SGHDT and CDR2 YYEEEE. This CDR3 has 16 residues. With 0 bases clipped from V and 5 bases from J, the junction kept 5 bases outside the gene matches. The CDR3 protein is CASSLVGDRGDQPQHF. In DNA, the CDR3 is TGTGCCAGCAGCTTGGTAGGGGACAGGGGCGATCAGCCCCAGCATTTT.

This clonotype was counted a few times. The chain is built from TRBV20-1 and TRBJ2-3; D may be TRBD1 or TRBD2 (5 bases each). The CDR3 has 17 residues. The germline CDR1 and CDR2 sequences are DFQATT and SNEGSKA (reference sequence). The V end was cut by 7 bases, the J end by 1 base, with 24 bases between. CDR3 in amino acids: CSEIVAGRGGGTDTQYF. The CDR3 DNA follows: TGCAGTGAAATAGTGGCAGGGCGTGGGGGAGGCACAGATACGCAGTATTTT.

In this sample, this clonotype turned up a few times. V usage is TRBV20-1 and J usage is TRBJ2-7; tentatively, D is TRBD1 or TRBD2 (5 bases each). CDR3 length: 14 residues. Looked up from germline, CDR1 is DFQATT and CDR2 is SNEGSKA (reference sequence). V lost 3 bases and J lost 3, with 15 bases in between. The CDR3 DNA is TGCAGTGCTAGTCCACCGGGACCGTACTACGAGCAGTACTTC. Translating it yields CSASPPGPYYEQYF.

The chain combines TRBV11-2 with TRBJ2-3; 8 bases are a match to TRBD1. The CDR3 is made up of 14 amino acids. J was trimmed by 3 bases and V by 5 bases; bases with no gene match: 4. The germline CDR1 and CDR2 sequences are SGHAT and FQNNGV. The CDR3 protein is CASSIQGGTDTQYF. CDR3 sequence (DNA): TGTGCCAGCAGCATACAGGGGGGTACAGATACGCAGTATTTT.

CDR3: CAISESTSGGSYTDTQYF. The CDR3 bases are TGTGCCATCAGTGAGTCGACTAGCGGGGGATCCTACACAGATACGCAGTATTTT. The chain couples TRBV10-3 to TRBJ2-3; 12 nucleotides line up with TRBD2. V was pared by 0 bases and J by 2 bases, with 6 bases of the junction left unmatched. The CDR3 spans 18 residues. The germline gives CDR1 ENHRY, CDR2 SYGVKD.

The chain combines TRBV6-1 with TRBJ1-1; perhaps TRBD1 as D (6 bases). There are 16 residues in the CDR3. V was pared by 3 bases and J by 2 bases, with 16 bases between. The V gene's germline CDR1 is MNHNS and CDR2 SASEGT. In DNA form, the CDR3 reads TGTGCCAGCAGTGAGTGGGGGGCCGGGAGAAACACTGAAGCTTTCTTT. Protein: CASSEWGAGRNTEAFF.

This sequence joins TRBV25-1 and TRBJ2-6; 7 bases are shared with TRBD1. There are 16 residues in the CDR3. CDR1 is MGHDK and CDR2 is SYGVNS in the germline V gene. The trim removed 4 bases at V and 0 bases at J, leaving 3 bases unmatched. As DNA, the CDR3 is TGTGCCAGCAGTGCCCGACAGGGCTCTGGGGCCAACGTCCTGACTTTC. Amino acids: CASSARQGSGANVLTF.

This chain connects TRBV20-1 to TRBJ1-2; D perhaps matches TRBD1 (5 bases). The V end lost 2 bases, the J end lost 6 bases, and 13 bases lay between the germline ends. Germline CDR1 is DFQATT and CDR2 is SNEGSKA (reference sequence). This CDR3 is 13 amino acids long. For the CDR3, the DNA is TGCAGTGCTAGACTGCAGGGACGGCATGGCTACACCTTC. Protein: CSARLQGRHGYTF.

This clonotype has only a few counts. The CDR3 spells CASIRGMGQPQHF. The CDR3 nucleotides are TGTGCCAGCATTAGAGGGATGGGTCAGCCCCAGCATTTT. V is TRBV6-6 and J is TRBJ1-5, with D hard to call. Trimming shortened V by 7 bases and J by 6 bases, and 13 bases separated the two germline ends. Germline CDR1 is MNHNY and CDR2 is SVGAGI (reference sequence). This CDR3 is built from 13 residues.

The gene calls are TRBV5-1 and TRBJ1-1, with TRBD1 matching over 10 bases. The CDR3 contains 13 residues. Per germline, CDR1 SGHRS and CDR2 YFSETQ. Losses at the gene ends were 3 bases for V and 7 bases for J; bases not matched to a gene: 3. The DNA for the CDR3 is TGCGCCAGCAGCTGGGGACAGGGGAATGAAGCTTTCTTT. Translation: CASSWGQGNEAFF.

This clonotype appeared many times. V usage is TRBV29-1 and J usage is TRBJ2-5; D gene ambiguous. The CDR3 has 13 residues. V shed 8 bases and J shed 5 bases, with 18 bases lying between them. Germline values: CDR1 SQVTM, CDR2 ANQGSEA. This CDR3 is CSCGVDRGETQYF. In nucleotides, the CDR3 is TGCAGCTGCGGCGTCGATCGTGGGGAGACCCAGTACTTC.

This clonotype was seen a few times. V and J are TRBV24-1 and TRBJ2-3, with a tentative D call TRBD1 (5 bases). Germline lookup yields CDR1 KGHDR and CDR2 SFDVKD. Trimming stripped 2 bases from V and 2 bases from J, with 16 bases between. This CDR3 is 17 amino acids long. The CDR3 DNA reads as TGTGCCACCAGTGATTGGGCAGGGCTTACTTACACAGATACGCAGTATTTT. As protein: CATSDWAGLTYTDTQYF.

The V and J genes are TRBV7-8 and TRBJ2-7; D might be TRBD1 (5 bases). Per germline, CDR1 SGHVS and CDR2 FQNEAQ. The CDR3 runs 16 residues. Trimming removed 0 bases at V and 3 bases at J, with 15 bases between. In DNA form, the CDR3 reads TGTGCCAGCAGCTTAGCGCAGGGTACCCTGATCTACGAGCAGTACTTC. The encoded protein is CASSLAQGTLIYEQYF.

This clonotype was observed a few times. The chain employs TRBV20-1 and TRBJ2-5; D unresolved. The J call is uncertain, as TRBJ2-7 better fits the DNA end. Per germline, CDR1 DFQATT and CDR2 SNEGSKA (reference sequence). CDR3 length: 13 amino acids. The CDR3 DNA is TGCAGTGCTAGACCGTTAGGGCCTTACGAGCAGTACTTC. Its protein product is CSARPLGPYEQYF.

This clonotype was detected a few times. V usage is TRBV6-6 and J usage is TRBJ1-2; 8 bases are shared with TRBD1. Germline CDR1 and CDR2: MNHNY and SVGAGI (reference sequence). V lost 4 bases and J lost 6; bases outside the gene matches: 7. This CDR3 is 14 amino acids long. CDR3 residues: CASSFGQGGNGYTF. For the CDR3, the DNA is TGTGCCAGCAGTTTTGGACAGGGCGGGAATGGCTACACCTTC.

This chain connects TRBV20-1 to TRBJ1-6, with TRBD1 as a possible D gene (5 bases). Trimming took off 4 bases at V and 4 bases at J, with 8 bases between the two ends. CDR1 and CDR2 (germline): DFQATT, SNEGSKA (reference sequence). The CDR3 sequence is 13 residues long. CDR3 loop: CSAIGVYNSPLHF. The CDR3 bases are TGCAGTGCTATAGGGGTTTATAATTCACCCCTCCACTTT.

The chain couples TRBV19 to TRBJ1-1; 8 nucleotides line up with TRBD1. V lost 6 bases and J lost 0; bases outside the gene matches: 9. The CDR3 consists of 16 residues. Germline loops: CDR1 LNHDA, CDR2 SQIVND (reference sequence). CDR3 loop: CASSSSRGRMNTEAFF. The CDR3 DNA reads TGTGCCAGTAGCTCATCCAGGGGGCGTATGAACACTGAAGCTTTCTTT.

The rearrangement uses TRBV12-3 or TRBV12-4 and TRBJ1-2; D may be TRBD1 (5 bases). The CDR3 has 13 residues. Trimming took 6 bases from V and 8 from J, leaving 16 bases between them. CDR3 nucleotide sequence: TGTGCCAGCAGCTCCGGGACTCCCTGGGGCTACACCTTC. Its protein product is CASSSGTPWGYTF.

In this sample, this clonotype turned up once. The chain joins TRBV14 to TRBJ2-5, with 10 bases that match TRBD2. Germline CDR1 SGHDN, CDR2 FVKESK. The CDR3 loop spans 15 amino acids. V dropped 3 bases and J dropped 11; count of bases not matched to a gene: 12. CDR3 nucleotides: TGTGCCAGCAGCCACAGGAGAGGGACTAGCGTTGAGCAGTACTTC. Translation: CASSHRRGTSVEQYF.

This clonotype was observed many times. The chain employs TRBV6-1 and TRBJ2-1; D not resolved. The germline gives CDR1 MNHNS, CDR2 SASEGT. The CDR3 length is 14 residues. V shed 0 bases and J shed 6 bases, with 9 bases lying between them. DNA for the CDR3: TGTGCCAGCAGTGAAGCCATCATACCCAATGAGCAGTTCTTC. Translating gives CASSEAIIPNEQFF.

As for this clonotype: Being one base from a much bigger clone, this may be a read error. The rearrangement joins TRBV12-3 or TRBV12-4 to TRBJ2-3, with TRBD1 identical over 10 bases. V lost 5 bases to trimming and J lost 4 bases; unmatched junction nucleotides: 3. The CDR3 loop spans 14 amino acids. CDR3 coding DNA: TGTGCCAGCAGTGCCGGGACAGGGGCAGATACGCAGTATTTT. As protein: CASSAGTGADTQYF.

The chain joins TRBV29-1 to TRBJ1-1, with a tentative D call TRBD1 (5 bases). V was trimmed by 3 bases and J by 1 base, leaving 21 bases between them. CDR1 is SQVTM, CDR2 ANQGSEA, per germline. The CDR3 contains 17 residues. This CDR3 reads CSVEGRGSWFGNTEAFF. CDR3 in DNA: TGCAGCGTTGAGGGGAGGGGAAGTTGGTTTGGGAACACTGAAGCTTTCTTT. Full variable domain (missing parts from reference TRBV29-1 and TRBJ1-1): SAVISQKPSRDICQRGTSLTIQCQVDSQVTMMFWYRQQPGQSLTLIATANQGSEATYESGFVIDKFPISRPNLTFSTLTVSNMSPEDSSIYLCSVEGRGSWFGNTEAFFGQGTRLTVV.

The chain couples TRBV29-1 to TRBJ1-1; D not certain. This CDR3 has 10 amino acids. V dropped 6 bases and J dropped 4 bases, with 6 bases sitting between them. Germline loops: CDR1 SQVTM, CDR2 ANQGSEA. The chain's CDR3 is CSVASTEAFF. CDR3 DNA sequence: TGCAGCGTAGCCAGCACTGAAGCTTTCTTT.

V is TRBV29-1 and J is TRBJ2-4; 11 bases map to TRBD2. The germline CDR1 and CDR2 sequences are SQVTM and ANQGSEA. The ends lost 6 bases at V and 1 base at J; junction bases unmatched: 5. There are 15 residues in the CDR3. CDR3 residues: CSVDLAGGAKNIQYF. The CDR3 region has the DNA TGCAGCGTGGACCTAGCGGGAGGCGCCAAAAACATTCAGTACTTC. Based on the CDR3 plus reference TRBV29-1 and TRBJ2-4, the full variable domain is SAVISQKPSRDICQRGTSLTIQCQVDSQVTMMFWYRQQPGQSLTLIATANQGSEATYESGFVIDKFPISRPNLTFSTLTVSNMSPEDSSIYLCSVDLAGGAKNIQYFGAGTRLSVL.

This clonotype was observed a few times. V usage is TRBV6-1 and J usage is TRBJ1-2, with 8 bases that match TRBD1. Germline loops: CDR1 MNHNS, CDR2 SASEGT. After removal of 7 bases from V and 3 bases from J, the junction contained 7 bases not matched to a gene. The CDR3 sequence is 14 residues long. The CDR3 DNA reads TGTGCCAGCAACGGGCAGGGGGCATACTATGGCTACACCTTC. Protein sequence: CASNGQGAYYGYTF.

This clonotype was seen ten or more times. The V gene is TRBV20-1, the J gene TRBJ2-1; D tentatively reads TRBD1 or TRBD2 (5 bases each). The CDR3 runs to 13 residues. Per the germline V gene, CDR1 is DFQATT and CDR2 is SNEGSKA (reference sequence). CDR3 coding DNA: TGCAGCCCGGTAAAAGTGGGGGACAATGAGCAGTTCTTC. This translates into CSPVKVGDNEQFF.

V is TRBV6-5 and J is TRBJ1-3; a possible D gene is TRBD1 (6 bases). CDR1 is MNHEY, CDR2 SVGAGI, per germline. The CDR3 is made up of 14 amino acids. V was pared by 5 bases and J by 0 bases, with 8 bases between. CDR3: CASSKTGSGNTIYF. CDR3 nucleotide sequence: TGTGCCAGCAGTAAGACAGGCTCTGGAAACACCATATATTTT.

The chain links TRBV18 to TRBJ2-4; D might be TRBD2 (6 bases). Germline CDR1 reads KGHSH; CDR2 reads LQKENI. CDR3 length: 14 amino acids. Trimming took off 0 bases at V and 4 bases at J, with 7 bases between the two ends. CDR3 protein: CASSPPGGKNIQYF. The CDR3 DNA reads TGTGCCAGCTCACCACCGGGGGGTAAAAACATTCAGTACTTC.

In its sample, this clonotype was seen many times. The J gene is TRBJ2-1, the V gene TRBV9, with D unresolved. Germline CDR1 reads SGDLS; CDR2 reads YYNGEE. Between the trimmed V and J ends, which lost 2 bases and 3 bases, there was a span of 6 bases. CDR3 length: 13 residues. CDR3 amino acids: CASSVADYNEQFF. DNA of the CDR3: TGTGCCAGCAGCGTGGCGGACTACAATGAGCAGTTCTTC.

V and J are TRBV6-2 or TRBV6-3 and TRBJ2-1; tentative D call: TRBD1 (6 bases). The CDR3 runs 16 residues. The V end lost 2 bases, the J end lost 6 bases, and 17 bases lay between the germline ends. Germline CDR1 reads MNHEY; CDR2 reads SVGEGT. The CDR3 DNA reads as TGTGCCAGCAGTTACCAAGAAGGGGGAGCAGGCAATGAGCAGTTCTTC. It encodes CASSYQEGGAGNEQFF.